This TCR beta chain was captured by sequencing in a study of long-term antiretroviral therapy in people with HIV. Study findings and constraints: For ART adherence, viral resistance and therapy changes, no data were available. Repertoires looked antigen-experienced, with only a slight naive shift after ART.

The libraries were made with immunoSEQ v3.0 at survey level. The method was immunoSEQ multiplex PCR; TCRdb's version includes in-frame clones alone and lacks a portion of them. The table lists about 23,000 clones, 81% of them singletons. Note on this clone: The target antigen is unknown.

The source is a man aged 25-40 years with HIV. This specimen consisted of unsorted PBMCs, obtained 1.5 years after starting antiretroviral therapy.

CDR3 sequence (DNA): TGTGCCAGCAGTACCGGGACAGGGGAACAGCCCCAGCATTTT. Its protein is CASSTGTGEQPQHF. This chain links TRBV27 with TRBJ1-5, with 10 bases identical to TRBD1. Germline loops: CDR1 MNHEY, CDR2 SMNVEV (reference sequence). The CDR3 runs to 14 residues. Trimming cost V 5 bases and J 7 bases; bases outside gene matches: 5.